The 31 T cell receptor beta chains below come from one sample, sequenced in a study of shared clonotypes between healthy human individuals. Using immunoSEQ multiplex PCR, the repertoire was profiled, and TCRdb retains in-frame clones only, with some absent. This sample carries over a million clones, around 78% of them seen once, and the ten largest clones take more than 0.45%. Sequenced material: memory CD4+ T cells from PBMCs. Subset described: CD45RA-negative fraction. The receptors here all came from a man aged 18 to 29 in good health. Some clones in this sample may be carry-over from other donors' samples.

The DNA for the CDR3 is TGTGCCACGGTACAGGGGATTGGTGAAGCTTTCTTT. It codes for CATVQGIGEAFF. J is TRBJ1-1 and V is TRBV7-6; 7 nucleotides line up with TRBD1. Germline V lookup: CDR1 SGHVS, CDR2 FNYEAQ. The CDR3 runs to 12 residues. V was clipped by 10 bases and J by 7 bases; unmatched bases: 9.

The rearrangement uses TRBV6-1 and TRBJ1-5; 7 nucleotides agree with TRBD1. CDR3 length: 15 amino acids. Trimming removed 6 bases from V and 1 base from J; junction bases left unmatched: 6. From germline, CDR1 is MNHNS and CDR2 SASEGT. The CDR3 reads CASSRWDSSNQPQHF. CDR3 DNA sequence: TGTGCCAGCAGCCGCTGGGACAGCAGCAATCAGCCCCAGCATTTT.

Remarks on this clone: The identical CDR3 is also encoded by other nucleotide sequences in the sample. The chain joins TRBV7-9 to TRBJ1-3; no clear D. This CDR3 is 16 amino acids long. Deletions cut 5 bases from V and 0 bases from J, with 14 bases between. CDR1 is SEHNR, CDR2 FQNEAQ, per germline (reference sequence). CDR3: CASSLAGRPSGNTIYF. DNA of the CDR3: TGTGCCAGCAGCCTGGCGGGAAGGCCCTCTGGAAACACCATATATTTT.

V is TRBV5-1 and J is TRBJ2-2; D might be TRBD1 (6 bases). The V end lost 2 bases, the J end lost 2 bases, and 16 bases lay between the germline ends. Germline V gene data show CDR1 as SGHRS and CDR2 as YFSETQ. CDR3 length: 17 residues. The chain's CDR3 is CASSFEGTKINTGELFF. CDR3 sequence (DNA): TGCGCCAGCAGCTTCGAAGGGACAAAGATAAACACCGGGGAGCTGTTTTTT. The full variable domain, rest sourced from reference TRBV5-1 and TRBJ2-2, is KAGVTQTPRYLIKTRGQQVTLSCSPISGHRSVSWYQQTPGQGLQFLFEYFSETQRNKGNFPGRFSGRQFSNSRSEMNVSTLELGDSALYLCASSFEGTKINTGELFFGEGSRLTVL.

The chain has TRBV13 and TRBJ1-3; TRBD1 is a possible D gene (5 bases). Germline CDR1 is PRHDT and CDR2 is FYEKMQ (reference sequence). The CDR3 length is 13 residues. V was shortened by 4 bases and J by 8 bases, with 12 bases between the two germline ends. Written as DNA, the CDR3 is TGTGCCAGCAGCTCGACAGTAGGGGACACCATATATTTT. This codes for CASSSTVGDTIYF.

The CDR3 region is CASSRTGFPSYEQYF. CDR3 nucleotide sequence: TGTGCCAGTAGTCGTACAGGGTTTCCCTCCTACGAGCAGTACTTC. The chain links TRBV19 to TRBJ2-7, with TRBD1 as a possible D gene (6 bases). CDR1 LNHDA and CDR2 SQIVND come from the germline V gene (reference sequence). The V gene lost 5 bases and the J gene lost 0 bases, with 14 bases spanning the gap. There are 15 residues in the CDR3.

The rearrangement joins TRBV7-6 to TRBJ1-1, with 9 nucleotides matching TRBD1. Germline CDR1 and CDR2: SGHVS and FNYEAQ. This CDR3 contains 17 residues. The trim removed 5 bases at V and 5 bases at J, leaving 15 bases unmatched. CDR3 region: CASSENRGRIFGTEAFF. Here the CDR3 DNA reads TGTGCCAGCAGCGAAAACAGGGGGCGAATCTTCGGGACTGAAGCTTTCTTT.

This clone was recorded once. The chain is built from TRBV5-1 and TRBJ2-2; TRBD1 matches 7 bases. V lost 5 bases to trimming and J lost 3 bases; unmatched junction nucleotides: 10. The CDR3 runs 16 residues. In germline, CDR1 is SGHRS, CDR2 YFSETQ. CDR3 sequence reads: CASSSPDRFHTGELFF. CDR3 DNA: TGCGCCAGCAGTTCCCCGGACAGGTTCCACACCGGGGAGCTGTTTTTT.

This clone was observed a few times. The genes are TRBV5-4 and TRBJ2-2; no clear D gene. The germline V gene has CDR1 SGHNT and CDR2 YYREEE (reference sequence). With 0 bases removed from V and 9 bases from J, the gap between germline ends came to 6 bases. This CDR3 spans 12 amino acids. This CDR3 reads CASSLDNRELFF. CDR3 DNA: TGTGCCAGCAGCTTGGACAACCGGGAGCTGTTTTTT.

This clone was recorded at least ten times. The V gene is TRBV27, the J gene TRBJ1-5; 12 nucleotides agree with TRBD1. The junction had 1 base not matched to a gene; V was cut back by 6 bases and J by 1 base. The CDR3 loop spans 15 amino acids. Per the germline V gene, CDR1 is MNHEY and CDR2 is SMNVEV (reference sequence). The CDR3 here is CASRGQGASNQPQHF. The CDR3 DNA is TGTGCCAGCAGGGGACAGGGGGCAAGCAATCAGCCCCAGCATTTT.

This clone has a handful of counts. This CDR3 is CASSQAIRLAGTGELFF. The CDR3 bases are TGTGCCAGCAGCCAAGCAATACGGCTAGCCGGCACCGGGGAGCTGTTTTTT. The V gene is TRBV14, the J gene TRBJ2-2; D perhaps matches TRBD2 (5 bases). The germline V and J ends were trimmed by 1 base and 4 bases, with 16 bases remaining between them. Germline V gene lookup returns CDR1 SGHDN and CDR2 FVKESK. The CDR3 has 17 amino acids. Combining the CDR3 with reference TRBV14 and TRBJ2-2 gives the whole variable domain EAGVTQFPSHSVIEKGQTVTLRCDPISGHDNLYWYRRVMGKEIKFLLHFVKESKQDESGMPNNRFLAERTGGTYSTLKVQPAELEDSGVYFCASSQAIRLAGTGELFFGEGSRLTVL.

This clone was recorded once. This sequence joins TRBV6-1 and TRBJ2-3; D might be TRBD1 or TRBD2, each matching 5 bases. Germline CDR1 MNHNS, CDR2 SASEGT. V was clipped by 3 bases and J by 1 base, with 11 bases between them. The CDR3 totals 15 residues. CDR3 loop: CASSDWGRGTDTQYF. CDR3 nucleotide sequence: TGTGCCAGCAGTGACTGGGGGAGAGGCACAGATACGCAGTATTTT.

Worth noting for this clone: The same CDR3 can be traced to other DNA sequences in this sample. This chain's CDR3 is CASSYSASNQPQHF. In DNA form, the CDR3 reads TGTGCCAGCAGTTACTCGGCCAGTAACCAGCCCCAGCATTTT. The chain recombines TRBV6-5 with TRBJ1-5; no reliable D call. There are 14 residues in the CDR3. V was pared by 0 bases and J by 7 bases, with 10 bases between. The V gene's germline CDR1 is MNHEY and CDR2 SVGAGI.

This sequence joins TRBV4-2 and TRBJ2-7; D call uncertain. CDR3 length equals 16 residues. V was pared by 4 bases and J by 2 bases, with 18 bases between. Germline V gives CDR1 LGHNA, CDR2 YNFKEQ. The CDR3 sequence is CASSPHLHENTYEQYF. In DNA form, the CDR3 reads TGTGCCAGCAGCCCCCACCTCCACGAGAACACCTACGAGCAGTACTTC.

The rearrangement uses TRBV4-2 and TRBJ1-5, with a possible D match to TRBD1 (5 bases). Germline V gives CDR1 LGHNA, CDR2 YNFKEQ. There are 16 residues in the CDR3. V dropped 6 bases and J dropped 9 bases, with 24 bases sitting between them. The CDR3 is CASSRDLQSISRPQHF. CDR3 coding DNA: TGTGCCAGCAGTCGGGACCTCCAGTCAATCAGCCGGCCCCAGCATTTT.

The chain combines TRBV5-1 with TRBJ2-1, with TRBD2 as a possible D gene (6 bases). The CDR3 is 14 residues long. Trimming stripped 3 bases from V and 10 bases from J, with 17 bases between. Germline V lookup: CDR1 SGHRS, CDR2 YFSETQ. CDR3 protein: CASSWGLPEGEQFF. Here the CDR3 DNA reads TGCGCCAGCAGCTGGGGACTTCCAGAAGGGGAGCAGTTCTTC.

This rearrangement joins TRBV11-2 to TRBJ2-2; TRBD2 matches at 9 bases. Germline loops: CDR1 SGHAT, CDR2 FQNNGV. This CDR3 has 16 amino acids. V lost 4 bases, J lost 1 base, and 4 bases stayed unmatched. DNA for the CDR3: TGTGCCAGCAGCTCCCTAGCGGGGATGAACACCGGGGAGCTGTTTTTT. This codes for CASSSLAGMNTGELFF. Full variable domain (rest looked up from reference TRBV11-2 and TRBJ2-2): EAGVAQSPRYKIIEKRQSVAFWCNPISGHATLYWYQQILGQGPKLLIQFQNNGVVDDSQLPKDRFSAERLKGVDSTLKIQPAKLEDSAVYLCASSSLAGMNTGELFFGEGSRLTVL.

The rearrangement uses TRBV7-3 and TRBJ2-7; 12 bases fit TRBD2. V shed 4 bases, J shed 6 bases, and the junction held 4 bases outside the gene matches. Per the germline V gene, CDR1 is SGHTA and CDR2 is FQGTGA. The CDR3 is 14 residues long. For the CDR3, the DNA is TGTGCCAGCAGCTCCGGGACTAGCGGGCTCGAGCAGTACTTC. This translates into CASSSGTSGLEQYF. Looking up the rest from reference TRBV7-3 and TRBJ2-7 gives the full variable domain: GAGVSQTPSNKVTEKGKYVELRCDPISGHTALYWYRQSLGQGPEFLIYFQGTGAADDSGLPNDRFFAVRPEGSVSTLKIQRTERGDSAVYLCASSSGTSGLEQYFGPGTRLTVT.

The chain is built from TRBV5-1 and TRBJ1-2; D remains unclear. This CDR3 has 15 residues. Trimming removed 3 bases at V and 5 bases at J, with 17 bases between. Germline loops: CDR1 SGHRS, CDR2 YFSETQ. CDR3 nucleotide sequence: TGCGCCAGCAGCTCAGTGAGGGATGGTGGGTATGGCTACACCTTC. It yields the protein CASSSVRDGGYGYTF.

This clone was detected only once. The chain is built from TRBV7-9 and TRBJ2-7; TRBD2 is a possible D gene (6 bases). Germline V gives CDR1 SEHNR, CDR2 FQNEAQ (reference sequence). With 3 bases removed from V and 1 base from J, the gap between germline ends came to 16 bases. This CDR3 contains 16 residues. This chain's CDR3 is CASSFLGGGYSYEQYF. DNA of the CDR3: TGTGCCAGCAGCTTTTTGGGGGGAGGATATTCCTACGAGCAGTACTTC. The variable domain in full, with the rest retrieved from reference TRBV7-9 and TRBJ2-7, is DTGVSQNPRHKITKRGQNVTFRCDPISEHNRLYWYRQTLGQGPEFLTYFQNEAQLEKSRLLSDRFSAERPKGSFSTLEIQRTEQGDSAMYLCASSFLGGGYSYEQYFGPGTRLTVT.

J is TRBJ2-3 and V is TRBV9; D gene unclear. The CDR3 consists of 15 residues. V lost 0 bases, J lost 2 bases, and 10 bases lay in between. Germline V gene lookup returns CDR1 SGDLS and CDR2 YYNGEE. The CDR3: CASSVVGGYTDTQYF. The CDR3 DNA sequence: TGTGCCAGCAGCGTAGTGGGCGGATACACAGATACGCAGTATTTT.

This sequence joins TRBV5-5 and TRBJ1-1; D gene uncertain. V was clipped by 3 bases and J by 4 bases, with 7 bases between them. CDR3 length: 12 residues. Germline CDR1 is SGHKS and CDR2 is YYEKEE (reference sequence). In DNA, the CDR3 is TGTGCCAGCAGCTCCGTTAGCACTGAAGCTTTCTTT. It is translated as CASSSVSTEAFF. The full variable domain, in which reference TRBV5-5 and TRBJ1-1 provide the parts outside the CDR3, is DAGVTQSPTHLIKTRGQQVTLRCSPISGHKSVSWYQQVLGQGPQFIFQYYEKEERGRGNFPDRFSARQFPNYSSELNVNALLLGDSALYLCASSSVSTEAFFGQGTRLTVV.

Here the CDR3 DNA reads TGTGCCAGCAGCGACGGGCCGTCGGGCTCCTACGAGCAGTACTTC. Encoded protein: CASSDGPSGSYEQYF. The chain joins TRBV7-2 to TRBJ2-7; D not certain. Germline loops: CDR1 SGHTA, CDR2 FQGNSA. This CDR3 comprises 15 residues. Trimming took 5 bases from V and 0 from J, leaving 14 bases between them. Filled out from reference TRBV7-2 and TRBJ2-7, the complete variable domain reads GAGVSQSPSNKVTEKGKDVELRCDPISGHTALYWYRQSLGQGLEFLIYFQGNSAPDKSGLPSDRFSAERTGGSVSTLTIQRTQQEDSAVYLCASSDGPSGSYEQYFGPGTRLTVT.

This chain links TRBV30 with TRBJ1-1; D remains ambiguous. Looked up from germline, CDR1 is GTSNPN and CDR2 is SVGIG (reference sequence). The CDR3 is 13 amino acids. V lost 1 base and J 5 bases, leaving 11 bases between the germline ends. As DNA, the CDR3 is TGTGCCTGGAGTGGGACTATCGGAACTGAAGCTTTCTTT. Translation gives CAWSGTIGTEAFF.

This sequence joins TRBV6-1 and TRBJ2-7; D uncertain. Trimming removed 3 bases at V and 3 bases at J, with 12 bases between. The CDR3 runs 14 residues. Looked up from germline, CDR1 is MNHNS and CDR2 is SASEGT. The CDR3 loop reads CASSDVRADYEQYF. The CDR3 region has the DNA TGTGCCAGCAGTGATGTTCGGGCCGACTACGAGCAGTACTTC.

The chain links TRBV28 to TRBJ2-7, with a weak D call TRBD2 (6 bases). V was clipped by 7 bases and J by 1 base, with 20 bases between them. The germline gives CDR1 MDHEN, CDR2 SYDVKM. The CDR3 is 16 amino acids. The CDR3 DNA sequence: TGTGCCAGCACCACCCCCGGGCTAGCGCTATCCTACGAGCAGTACTTC. This translates into CASTTPGLALSYEQYF.

The chain joins TRBV30 to TRBJ2-1, with 10 bases that match TRBD2. This CDR3 comprises 14 residues. Germline V gene lookup returns CDR1 GTSNPN and CDR2 SVGIG (reference sequence). With V trimmed by 0 bases and J by 10 bases, 6 bases remained unmatched. The CDR3 sequence: CAWSVGTSVAEQFF. In DNA, the CDR3 is TGTGCCTGGAGTGTAGGGACTAGCGTCGCCGAGCAGTTCTTC.

This clone was found once. V usage is TRBV11-3 and J usage is TRBJ2-7, with TRBD2 matching 10 bases. CDR1 is SGHNT and CDR2 is YENEEA in the germline V gene. V gave up 7 bases and J gave up 12 bases; unmatched junction bases: 15. The CDR3 loop spans 14 amino acids. In DNA form, the CDR3 reads TGTGCCAGCATCCTTCGGCTAGCGGGAGTGGGTCTGTACTTC. Its translation is CASILRLAGVGLYF.

The CDR3, as DNA: TGTGCCAGTTGGGTTCCTAGCACAGATACGCAGTATTTT. Its protein product is CASWVPSTDTQYF. The chain combines TRBV6-5 with TRBJ2-3; D gene unclear. This CDR3 has 13 residues. Trimming shortened V by 9 bases and J by 0 bases, and 10 bases separated the two germline ends. CDR1 MNHEY and CDR2 SVGAGI come from the germline V gene.

This chain joins TRBV7-9 and TRBJ2-7, with D possibly matching TRBD2 (6 bases). Germline V lookup: CDR1 SEHNR, CDR2 FQNEAQ (reference sequence). V was pared by 5 bases and J by 2 bases, with 13 bases between. The length of the CDR3 is 14 residues. In DNA form, the CDR3 reads TGTGCCAGCAGCCCGTGGGGGGAAGCCTACGAGCAGTACTTC. This codes for CASSPWGEAYEQYF.

This clone was picked up a small number of times. This chain connects TRBV5-1 to TRBJ2-2; D may match TRBD1 or TRBD2 (6 bases each). CDR3 length: 16 residues. The germline V and J ends were trimmed by 0 bases and 3 bases, with 12 bases remaining between them. The germline V gene has CDR1 SGHRS and CDR2 YFSETQ. This CDR3 is CASSLVGGLDTGELFF. CDR3 in DNA: TGCGCCAGCAGCTTGGTCGGGGGCCTCGACACCGGGGAGCTGTTTTTT. The full variable domain, its missing parts supplied by reference TRBV5-1 and TRBJ2-2, is KAGVTQTPRYLIKTRGQQVTLSCSPISGHRSVSWYQQTPGQGLQFLFEYFSETQRNKGNFPGRFSGRQFSNSRSEMNVSTLELGDSALYLCASSLVGGLDTGELFFGEGSRLTVL.